This entry lists 25 T cell receptor beta chains sequenced from one sample in a study of cytomegalovirus exposure and HLA in healthy donors. Vbeta (60) and Jbeta (13) primers were used in the PCR. Profiling relied on immunoSEQ multiplex PCR, and the TCRdb table lists in-frame clones only, not all of them. The data hold around 170,000 clones, with roughly 80% observed a single time. Material: PBMCs. The receptors here all came from a man aged 45-65 years in good health and CMV-seronegative.

Here the CDR3 DNA reads TGTGCCAGCAGACGGGACAGGGGTAACTATGGCTACACCTTC. It encodes CASRRDRGNYGYTF. V is TRBV5-4 and J is TRBJ1-2, with TRBD1 identical over 10 bases. Germline CDR1 SGHNT, CDR2 YYREEE (reference sequence). The trim removed 5 bases at V and 1 base at J, leaving 2 bases unmatched. CDR3 length equals 14 residues.

The chain couples TRBV11-2 to TRBJ2-3; D is unclear. Looked up from germline, CDR1 is SGHAT and CDR2 is FQNNGV. The ends were cut back, 5 bases at V and 6 bases at J, with 9 bases in the middle. CDR3 size: 12 residues. This CDR3 is CASSTTADTQYF. CDR3 nucleotides: TGTGCCAGCAGCACGACTGCTGATACGCAGTATTTT.

The V and J genes are TRBV10-3 and TRBJ1-5; D remains unclear. The CDR3 is made up of 13 amino acids. Trimming stripped 6 bases from V and 2 bases from J, with 8 bases between. Germline loops: CDR1 ENHRY, CDR2 SYGVKD. The CDR3: CAIRGSGNQPQHF. CDR3 coding DNA: TGTGCCATCAGAGGCAGCGGCAATCAGCCCCAGCATTTT.

The J gene is TRBJ2-1, the V gene TRBV18; 7 bases match TRBD1. The ends lost 3 bases at V and 1 base at J; junction bases unmatched: 6. The CDR3 covers 16 residues. The V gene's germline CDR1 is KGHSH and CDR2 LQKENI. The CDR3 region has the DNA TGTGCCAGCTCACCCTCAGGGGGAGCATCCTACAATGAGCAGTTCTTC. The encoded protein is CASSPSGGASYNEQFF. The complete variable domain, with remaining parts taken from reference TRBV18 and TRBJ2-1, reads NAGVMQNPRHLVRRRGQEARLRCSPMKGHSHVYWYRQLPEEGLKFMVYLQKENIIDESGMPKERFSAEFPKEGPSILRIQQVVRGDSAAYFCASSPSGGASYNEQFFGPGTRLTVL.

The chain carries TRBV27 and TRBJ2-7; tentatively, D is TRBD1 (5 bases). This CDR3 spans 13 amino acids. Germline values: CDR1 MNHEY, CDR2 SMNVEV (reference sequence). Between the trimmed V and J ends, which lost 6 bases and 3 bases, there was a span of 12 bases. The CDR3 coding sequence is TGTGCCAGCAGCCAGGGAAACGGCTACGAGCAGTACTTC. Its protein is CASSQGNGYEQYF.

This chain joins TRBV2 and TRBJ2-2; TRBD1 matches at 7 bases. This CDR3 has 16 residues. V lost 4 bases, J lost 1 base, and 6 bases stayed unmatched. Germline V gene sequence: CDR1 SNHLY, CDR2 FYNNEI. CDR3 DNA sequence: TGTGCCAGCAGTGTATTCGGGACAGAGAACACCGGGGAGCTGTTTTTT. Translated: CASSVFGTENTGELFF.

The chain employs TRBV2 and TRBJ1-5; D is uncertain. The CDR3 has 15 amino acids. Trimming took off 5 bases at V and 2 bases at J, with 13 bases between the two ends. Germline-derived CDR1 and CDR2 are SNHLY and FYNNEI. Here the CDR3 reads CASSPALGGNQPQHF. The CDR3 DNA follows: TGTGCCAGCAGTCCGGCTCTCGGAGGCAATCAGCCCCAGCATTTT.

The chain employs TRBV25-1 and TRBJ2-7; TRBD2 matches 8 bases. CDR3 length: 14 residues. Trimming took 4 bases from V and 2 from J; bases not matched to a gene: 4. Germline-derived CDR1 and CDR2 are MGHDK and SYGVNS. CDR3: CASSGRGGPYEQYF. Here the CDR3 DNA reads TGTGCCAGCAGTGGACGGGGGGGCCCCTACGAGCAGTACTTC.

This clone was seen a single time. The rearrangement joins TRBV6-6 to TRBJ2-3; 16 bases line up with TRBD2. Germline CDR1 is MNHNY and CDR2 is SVGAGI (reference sequence). The CDR3 runs 14 residues. Trimming cost V 5 bases and J 14 bases; bases outside gene matches: 7. The DNA of the CDR3 is TGTGCCAGCAGTCCGGGACTAGCGGGGGGGCCCGGGTATTTT. Translated, it gives CASSPGLAGGPGYF.

This chain connects TRBV27 to TRBJ2-2; no clear D gene. V gave up 2 bases and J gave up 4 bases, with 8 bases separating them. Per the germline V gene, CDR1 is MNHEY and CDR2 is SMNVEV (reference sequence). This CDR3 spans 14 amino acids. The chain's CDR3 is CASSLSLSTGELFF. The CDR3 DNA is TGTGCCAGCAGTTTAAGTCTGAGCACCGGGGAGCTGTTTTTT.

V is TRBV6-5 and J is TRBJ2-7; 8 bases agree with TRBD2. The germline V gene encodes CDR1 MNHEY and CDR2 SVGAGI. This CDR3 has 14 residues. V dropped 5 bases and J dropped 5; count of bases not matched to a gene: 8. In DNA form, the CDR3 reads TGTGCCAGCAGTCCGCGGGGGGCCCTGGACGAGCAGTACTTC. It codes for CASSPRGALDEQYF.

The V call is TRBV2, the J call TRBJ2-3, with D perhaps TRBD2 (5 bases). Germline V gene data show CDR1 as SNHLY and CDR2 as FYNNEI. Trimming took off 8 bases at V and 6 bases at J, with 9 bases between the two ends. The CDR3 is made up of 11 amino acids. The DNA for the CDR3 is TGTGCCAGCGCCTCTAGCGATACGCAGTATTTT. This gives the protein CASASSDTQYF.

The chain uses TRBV5-5 and TRBJ1-5; 7 bases are a match to TRBD1. There are 13 residues in the CDR3. The germline CDR1 and CDR2 sequences are SGHKS and YYEKEE (reference sequence). J was trimmed by 4 bases and V by 4 bases; bases with no gene match: 2. The CDR3 sequence is CASSPGQNQPQHF. CDR3 bases: TGTGCCAGCAGCCCGGGACAGAATCAGCCCCAGCATTTT.

A few counts support this clone. V gene TRBV7-2 combines with J gene TRBJ1-1; possible D gene TRBD1, 5 bases. The V gene lost 1 base and the J gene lost 7 bases, with 10 bases spanning the gap. Germline assignment: CDR1 SGHTA and CDR2 FQGNSA. The CDR3 runs to 13 residues. The chain's CDR3 is CASSLGRQSEAFF. The CDR3 DNA reads TGTGCCAGCAGCTTAGGACGACAGAGTGAAGCTTTCTTT.

The V gene is TRBV7-3, the J gene TRBJ2-1; 14 bases are shared with TRBD2. CDR1 SGHTA and CDR2 FQGTGA come from the germline V gene. This CDR3 contains 17 residues. Germline trimming cut 5 bases from V and 3 bases from J; bases unmatched to any gene: 6. CDR3 coding DNA: TGTGCCAGCAGCCGGACTAGCGGGGGGAGTTACTACAATGAGCAGTTCTTC. This codes for CASSRTSGGSYYNEQFF. Full variable domain (rest looked up from reference TRBV7-3 and TRBJ2-1): GAGVSQTPSNKVTEKGKYVELRCDPISGHTALYWYRQSLGQGPEFLIYFQGTGAADDSGLPNDRFFAVRPEGSVSTLKIQRTERGDSAVYLCASSRTSGGSYYNEQFFGPGTRLTVL.

The gene calls are TRBV6-5 and TRBJ1-6, with unresolved D. Germline V gene sequence: CDR1 MNHEY, CDR2 SVGAGI. This CDR3 has 13 residues. V gave up 7 bases and J gave up 9 bases, with 13 bases separating them. The CDR3 DNA sequence: TGTGCCAGCAAGAGGGTAGCCGGTTCACCCCTCCACTTT. Translating it yields CASKRVAGSPLHF.

Remarks on this clone: The same CDR3 can be traced to other DNA sequences in this sample. V usage is TRBV9 and J usage is TRBJ1-1; no clear D. This CDR3 contains 14 residues. Trimming removed 0 bases from V and 4 bases from J, with 10 bases in between. Germline CDR1 reads SGDLS; CDR2 reads YYNGEE. This chain's CDR3 is CASSVAGGGTEAFF. CDR3 bases: TGTGCCAGCAGCGTAGCTGGTGGAGGCACTGAAGCTTTCTTT.

The rearrangement links TRBV7-2 to TRBJ1-1; 7 bases map to TRBD1. Trimming cost V 2 bases and J 12 bases; bases outside gene matches: 3. Germline V gene lookup returns CDR1 SGHTA and CDR2 FQGNSA. The CDR3 consists of 11 residues. CDR3 amino acids: CASSLNRGTFF. CDR3 in DNA: TGTGCCAGCAGCTTAAACAGGGGCACTTTCTTT. Filled out from reference TRBV7-2 and TRBJ1-1, the complete variable domain reads GAGVSQSPSNKVTEKGKDVELRCDPISGHTALYWYRQSLGQGLEFLIYFQGNSAPDKSGLPSDRFSAERTGGSVSTLTIQRTQQEDSAVYLCASSLNRGTFFGQGTRLTVV.

This chain joins TRBV2 and TRBJ2-2; TRBD2 matches at 11 bases. V shed 6 bases and J 7 bases; nucleotides not matched to a gene: 10. The CDR3 has 16 amino acids. Germline assignment: CDR1 SNHLY and CDR2 FYNNEI. The chain's CDR3 is CASSLTSGALGGELFF. DNA of the CDR3: TGTGCCAGCAGCCTGACTAGCGGGGCCCTGGGCGGGGAGCTGTTTTTT.

This clone has a handful of counts. This chain joins TRBV9 and TRBJ1-4, with D uncertain. Germline CDR1 SGDLS, CDR2 YYNGEE. Trimming stripped 10 bases from V and 0 bases from J, with 13 bases between. The CDR3 contains 14 residues. The CDR3 protein is CASGSGATNEKLFF. CDR3 nucleotides: TGTGCCTCCGGGAGTGGTGCAACTAATGAAAAACTGTTTTTT.

V is TRBV5-8 and J is TRBJ1-4; 7 bases map to TRBD1. There are 14 residues in the CDR3. V lost 4 bases to trimming and J lost 4 bases; unmatched junction nucleotides: 4. The germline gives CDR1 SGHTS, CDR2 YDEGEE. The CDR3 region has the DNA TGTGCCAGCAGCAAGGGACAGCATAATGAAAAACTGTTTTTT. It encodes CASSKGQHNEKLFF.

The chain is built from TRBV7-8 and TRBJ1-1, with no clear D. V lost 5 bases to trimming and J lost 11 bases, with 12 bases between them. The CDR3 is 11 amino acids. Per the germline V gene, CDR1 is SGHVS and CDR2 is FQNEAQ. The CDR3 region has the DNA TGTGCCAGCAGCCCGCTTGAAACTGCTTTCTTT. Translated, it gives CASSPLETAFF.

This chain connects TRBV9 to TRBJ1-1, with 10 nucleotides matching TRBD1. This CDR3 comprises 14 residues. Trimming cost V 1 base and J 7 bases; bases outside gene matches: 4. Germline CDR1 is SGDLS and CDR2 is YYNGEE. CDR3 sequence reads: CASSVRQGAGEAFF. The CDR3 DNA is TGTGCCAGCAGCGTACGACAGGGGGCAGGTGAAGCTTTCTTT.

The chain recombines TRBV27 with TRBJ2-1; the D gene is possibly TRBD2 (5 bases). The CDR3 totals 15 residues. V lost 5 bases, J lost 2 bases, and 13 bases lay in between. Germline-derived CDR1 and CDR2 are MNHEY and SMNVEV (reference sequence). The CDR3 loop is CASSPHTSTYNEQFF. CDR3 nucleotide sequence: TGTGCCAGCAGTCCGCATACTAGTACCTACAATGAGCAGTTCTTC.

The CDR3, as DNA: TGTGCCAGCAGCTTGACAGGGAAAGAGACCCAGTACTTC. Translating gives CASSLTGKETQYF. V usage is TRBV11-2 and J usage is TRBJ2-5; 7 bases are shared with TRBD1. Trimming at V came to 3 bases and at J to 3 bases, leaving 1 base not matched to a gene. This CDR3 is 13 amino acids long. Germline V gene lookup returns CDR1 SGHAT and CDR2 FQNNGV.